Listed below are T cell receptor beta chains from one sample, sequenced in a study of blood T cells in healthy people across ages. TCRdb re-called the 5' RACE reads with MiXCR, one entry per CDR3 protein. The sample shows about 780,000 distinct CDR3 sequences, around 62% of them seen only once. The sample consisted of blood. The receptors shown here come from a young man in good health. Both conserved end residues are part of each CDR3. Fields, in order: CDR3 protein, CDR3 DNA, CDR3 length, J gene, V gene, clone size, D gene. D genes are given only for firm matches. Where a row states a size, it is once, few, many or the class of an expanded clone; other rows omit it.

CDR3: CASSLVQNYGYTF; DNA: TGTGCCAGCAGCTTGGTTCAGAACTATGGCTACACCTTC; length: 13; J: TRBJ1-2; V: TRBV5-5; size: few; D: -
CDR3: CSVEVTWVGTQYF; DNA: TGCAGCGTTGAAGTGACCTGGGTTGGTACGCAGTATTTT; length: 13; J: TRBJ2-3; V: TRBV29-1; size: -; D: -
CDR3: CASSSSGSDYGYTF; DNA: TGCGCCAGCAGCAGCTCGGGGTCGGACTATGGCTACACCTTC; length: 14; J: TRBJ1-2; V: TRBV5-1; size: -; D: -
CDR3: CSVESTGSYEQYF; DNA: TGCAGCGTTGAATCCACAGGATCCTACGAGCAGTACTTC; length: 13; J: TRBJ2-7; V: TRBV29-1; size: few; D: -
CDR3: CASSPSEAGAYTQYF; DNA: TGTGCCAGCAGCCCAAGTGAAGCGGGGGCCTATACGCAGTATTTT; length: 15; J: TRBJ2-3; V: TRBV7-2; size: few; D: TRBD2
CDR3: CASSPKTGRQETQYF; DNA: TGTGCCAGCAGCCCCAAGACAGGGCGACAAGAGACCCAGTACTTC; length: 15; J: TRBJ2-5; V: TRBV7-9; size: -; D: TRBD1
CDR3: CSAPEGQGLAGYTF; DNA: TGCAGTGCTCCCGAAGGACAGGGACTAGCTGGCTACACCTTC; length: 14; J: TRBJ1-2; V: TRBV20-1; size: -; D: TRBD1
CDR3: CSVEDSGDNEKLFF; DNA: TGCAGCGTTGAAGATTCCGGGGATAATGAAAAACTGTTTTTT; length: 14; J: TRBJ1-4; V: TRBV29-1; size: -; D: -
CDR3: CASKSTVRGNEKLFF; DNA: TGTGCCAGCAAGAGTACGGTCAGGGGGAATGAAAAACTGTTTTTT; length: 15; J: TRBJ1-4; V: TRBV12-3/TRBV12-4; size: -; D: TRBD1
CDR3: CASTDKGPNTGELFF; DNA: TGTGCCAGCACCGATAAGGGACCTAACACCGGGGAGCTGTTTTTT; length: 15; J: TRBJ2-2; V: TRBV7-2; size: -; D: -
CDR3: CASSLSTITAQWPQHF; DNA: TGTGCCAGCAGCTTATCTACAATCACAGCCCAATGGCCCCAGCATTTT; length: 16; J: TRBJ1-5; V: TRBV7-8; size: -; D: -
CDR3: CASSTLQGGNYGYTF; DNA: TGTGCCAGCAGCACACTACAGGGGGGGAACTATGGCTACACCTTC; length: 15; J: TRBJ1-2; V: TRBV6-5; size: -; D: TRBD1
CDR3: CASSTRGSYGYTF; DNA: TGTGCCAGCAGTACCAGGGGGAGCTATGGCTACACCTTC; length: 13; J: TRBJ1-2; V: TRBV6-6; size: -; D: TRBD1
CDR3: CASSRLAMLVNEQFF; DNA: TGTGCCAGTAGCAGACTAGCGATGTTGGTAAATGAGCAGTTCTTC; length: 15; J: TRBJ2-1; V: TRBV19; size: -; D: TRBD2
CDR3: CASSQSTGSNEQFF; DNA: TGTGCCAGCAGCCAAAGTACAGGGTCGAATGAGCAGTTCTTC; length: 14; J: TRBJ2-1; V: TRBV7-3; size: -; D: -